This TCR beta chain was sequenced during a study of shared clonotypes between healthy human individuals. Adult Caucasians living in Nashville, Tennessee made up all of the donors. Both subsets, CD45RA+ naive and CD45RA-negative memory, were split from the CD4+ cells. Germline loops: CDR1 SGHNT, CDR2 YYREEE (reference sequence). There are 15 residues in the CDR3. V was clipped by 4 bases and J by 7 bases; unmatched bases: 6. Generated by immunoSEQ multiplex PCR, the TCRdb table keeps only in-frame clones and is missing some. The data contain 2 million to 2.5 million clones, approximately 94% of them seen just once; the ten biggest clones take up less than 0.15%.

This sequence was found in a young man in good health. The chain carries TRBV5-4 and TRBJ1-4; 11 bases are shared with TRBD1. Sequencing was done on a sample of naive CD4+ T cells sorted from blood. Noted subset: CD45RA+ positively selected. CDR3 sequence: CASSPDRGRIEKLFF. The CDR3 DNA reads TGTGCCAGCAGCCCGGACAGGGGGCGTATTGAAAAACTGTTTTTT.